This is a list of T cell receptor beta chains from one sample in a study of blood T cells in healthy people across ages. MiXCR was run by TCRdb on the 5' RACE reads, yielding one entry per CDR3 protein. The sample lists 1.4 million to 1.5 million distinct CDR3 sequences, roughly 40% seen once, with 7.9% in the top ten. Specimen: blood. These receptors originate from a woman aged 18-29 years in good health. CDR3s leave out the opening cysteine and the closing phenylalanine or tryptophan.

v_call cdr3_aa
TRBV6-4 ASISRRDRGLGNQPQH
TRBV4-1 ASSQDPGTGVGQPQH
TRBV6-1 ASRHRSTDTQY
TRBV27 ASSLPANTGELF
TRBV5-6 ASSSTISPALF
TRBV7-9 ASSGDRGTETQY
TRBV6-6 ASRSSSYNSPLH
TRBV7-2 ASSFGWMGPNEQF
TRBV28 ASAGPPPFNYGYT
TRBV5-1 ASSLAEREQY
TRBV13 ASSLGPRNQETQY
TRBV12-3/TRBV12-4 ASSWDREYGELF
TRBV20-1 SAKGLGLYEQY
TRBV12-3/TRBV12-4 ASSPGTDSYAYT
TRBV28 ASTLLMGSGKLF
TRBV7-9 ASSPRVGPTYEQY
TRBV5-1 ASSLSLVSEQY
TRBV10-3 AISEFPDRGGHTGELF
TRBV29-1 SIGSEAF
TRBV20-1 SAAGDGYEQY
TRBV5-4 ASSYPGQGLNTEAF
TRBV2 ASRFQVGNGYT
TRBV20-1 SARDLRGHEQF
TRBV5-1 ASSLVGTGDSPLH
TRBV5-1 ASSLFDDEQF
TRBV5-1 ASSLVEGGAPGYT
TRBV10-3 AISGTGETQPQH
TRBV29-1 SVRLAGPYEQY
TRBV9 ASSVNPPDEQY
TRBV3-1 ASSPDSGTGGLMQY
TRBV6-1 ASTGDNQPQH
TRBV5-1 ASSRWTSIGRAGGLWEQY
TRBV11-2 ASSDQLGGETQY
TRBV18 ASSPTRTEYYGYT
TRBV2 ASRKRDTHYEQY
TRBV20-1 SAPAGEVGEQF
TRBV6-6 ASSYDLGGEQY
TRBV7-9 ASSVRDRILGIYNEQY
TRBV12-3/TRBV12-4 ASGLTGDLETQY
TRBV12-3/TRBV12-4 ASSSRGREETQY
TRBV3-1 ASSQDLSGNSYNEQF
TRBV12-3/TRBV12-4 ASSPPPQGTYYEQY
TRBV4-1 ASSQDLLAGINNEQF
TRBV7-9 ASSHQSARGSNQPQH
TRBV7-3 ANSLRGEGYNEQY
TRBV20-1 SPLESSGSKRNEQF
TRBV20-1 SARSGTSGRGTQY
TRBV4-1 ASSQVLSGGSTDTQY
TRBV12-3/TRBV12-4 ASVTGNYGYT
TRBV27 ASRLNYAAYGYT
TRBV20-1 SAIDLPTQYTQY
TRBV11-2 ASSLQGGIWQPQH
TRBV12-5 ASGVSGANVLT
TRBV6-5 ASSAIVGTKTQY
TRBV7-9 ASSLGSGGINEQY
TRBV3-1 ASNQGLAGHEQF
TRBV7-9 ASAIATVSYEQY